This T cell receptor (beta chain) was identified during a study of blood T cell repertoires in COVID-19. Study-wide background: Sites across the United States, Italy and Spain contributed samples from acute and convalescent COVID-19.

As originally analysed: How many nucleated cells were present was estimated from reference gene primer amplification. TCRdb's table, derived via immunoSEQ multiplex PCR, lists solely in-frame clones and lacks some. The V and J calls and clone size were taken over from that table, and D and trimming were inferred from the DNA. The sample holds about 230,000 clones, about nine tenths seen once. The germline V gene has CDR1 SSHAT and CDR2 FNYEAQ (reference sequence). Trimming left V 6 bases short and J 2 bases short, with 14 bases between. The CDR3 totals 15 residues. The sequenced sample was peripheral blood. The V call is TRBV7-7, the J call TRBJ1-5; the D gene is possibly TRBD1 (5 bases). The sequence came from a woman aged 60-70 years with acute or convalescent COVID-19. CDR3 sequence reads: CASRSTGERNQPQHF. CDR3 nucleotide sequence: TGTGCCAGCAGATCAACGGGGGAGCGCAATCAGCCCCAGCATTTT.